Each of the 10 T cell receptor beta chains below was sequenced from the same sample in a study of shared clonotypes between healthy human individuals. Only in-frame clones appear in the TCRdb table, and some are missing; sequencing was by immunoSEQ multiplex PCR. The sample holds around 700,000 clones; more than 70% are singletons and the top ten take around 1.8%. The sample comprised memory CD4+ T cells sorted from blood. Described subset: CD45RA-negative fraction. These TCRs come from a woman in her 30s in good health.

This chain joins TRBV30 and TRBJ1-1; D gene unclear. The germline CDR1 and CDR2 sequences are GTSNPN and SVGIG (reference sequence). Between the trimmed V and J ends, which lost 0 bases and 0 bases, there was a span of 11 bases. CDR3 size: 15 residues. For the CDR3, the DNA is TGTGCCTGGAGTGTACCGGGTACCATGAACACTGAAGCTTTCTTT. Its translation is CAWSVPGTMNTEAFF.

This clone was observed a handful of times. The chain combines TRBV2 with TRBJ2-2; D is possibly TRBD1 (5 bases). The germline CDR1 and CDR2 sequences are SNHLY and FYNNEI. V was clipped by 3 bases and J by 3 bases, with 11 bases between them. The CDR3 consists of 15 residues. CDR3 nucleotide sequence: TGTGCCAGCAGTGAGCAGGGCCCGGACACCGGGGAGCTGTTTTTT. As protein: CASSEQGPDTGELFF.

V and J are TRBV5-1 and TRBJ2-5; possibly TRBD2 for D (5 bases). Germline lookup yields CDR1 SGHRS and CDR2 YFSETQ. This CDR3 contains 15 residues. The V gene lost 4 bases and the J gene lost 1 base, with 14 bases spanning the gap. The CDR3 bases are TGCGCCAGCAGCCCCTCGGGCCGGGGCCAAGAGACCCAGTACTTC. It codes for CASSPSGRGQETQYF.

This chain joins TRBV6-5 and TRBJ1-1; D remains unclear. The CDR3 loop spans 13 amino acids. Germline lookup yields CDR1 MNHEY and CDR2 SVGAGI. The V and J ends lost 6 bases and 2 bases respectively, with 10 bases between them. CDR3 coding DNA: TGTGCCAGCAGACGGACGGCCAACACTGAAGCTTTCTTT. Protein sequence: CASRRTANTEAFF.

In this sample, this clone turned up once. V is TRBV28 and J is TRBJ2-7; 12 nucleotides match TRBD2. The germline V gene encodes CDR1 MDHEN and CDR2 SYDVKM. The CDR3 sequence is 15 residues long. J was trimmed by 7 bases and V by 1 base; bases with no gene match: 5. The CDR3 sequence: CASSLLTSGGREQYF. Written as DNA, the CDR3 is TGTGCCAGCAGTTTATTGACTAGCGGGGGCCGGGAGCAGTACTTC.

This clone came up many times. The rearrangement uses TRBV28 and TRBJ1-2; tentatively, D is TRBD1 (6 bases). The CDR3 has 14 residues. Germline loops: CDR1 MDHEN, CDR2 SYDVKM. V lost 2 bases and J lost 7, with 14 bases in between. CDR3 bases: TGTGCCAGCAGTTTAGAGAGGGGGAGGTTTGGCTACACCTTC. Translated: CASSLERGRFGYTF.

This clone was recorded many times. The chain recombines TRBV6-5 with TRBJ2-7; 13 bases align to TRBD2. Per the germline V gene, CDR1 is MNHEY and CDR2 is SVGAGI. There are 14 residues in the CDR3. The junction had 6 bases not matched to a gene; V was cut back by 5 bases and J by 8 bases. The CDR3 DNA is TGTGCCAGCAGTCCTGGGACTAGCGGGAAGCAGCAGTACTTC. It yields the protein CASSPGTSGKQQYF.

In its sample, this clone was seen once. The chain joins TRBV30 to TRBJ1-5; TRBD1 aligns across 9 bases. This CDR3 has 14 residues. The germline V gene has CDR1 GTSNPN and CDR2 SVGIG (reference sequence). J gave up 6 bases and V 6 bases, and 9 bases lay outside the gene matches. The CDR3 DNA reads TGTGCCTGCCTAACAGGGGGCGGGAGTCAGCCCCAGCATTTT. Encoded protein: CACLTGGGSQPQHF.

The chain couples TRBV30 to TRBJ2-6; D gene uncertain. V lost 3 bases and J lost 2, with 5 bases in between. Germline V CDR1 and CDR2: GTSNPN, SVGIG (reference sequence). The CDR3 is 13 amino acids. CDR3 protein: CAWSYPGANVLTF. Here the CDR3 DNA reads TGTGCCTGGAGCTACCCTGGGGCCAACGTCCTGACTTTC.

This chain links TRBV2 with TRBJ2-1; unclear D gene. V lost 6 bases and J lost 4, with 13 bases in between. The V gene's germline CDR1 is SNHLY and CDR2 FYNNEI. This CDR3 has 14 amino acids. CDR3 nucleotide sequence: TGTGCCAGCAGGCTCGAATTACAGTACAATGAGCAGTTCTTC. Amino acid sequence: CASRLELQYNEQFF.